This T cell receptor beta chain was sequenced during a study of shared clonotypes between healthy human individuals. Study-wide points: The study drew on few donors, limiting represented genetic and exposure-history diversity.

As for this clone: What it binds is not known.

Data came from immunoSEQ multiplex PCR; TCRdb stores just in-frame clones and leaves some out. The sample records more than 500,000 clones, roughly 95% being singletons. The CDR3 loop spans 15 amino acids. The V end was cut by 8 bases, the J end by 1 base, with 18 bases between. Germline loops: CDR1 LNHDA, CDR2 SQIVND (reference sequence). The sequence was collected from a woman in her twenties or thirties in good health. The sequenced sample consisted of naive CD4+ T cells sorted from blood. Regarding subset: CD45RA+ positively selected. The chain couples TRBV19 to TRBJ2-7; D perhaps matches TRBD1 (6 bases). Here the CDR3 reads CASQQTPGQSYEQYF. The DNA of the CDR3 is TGTGCCAGTCAGCAAACGCCGGGACAATCCTACGAGCAGTACTTC.